This T cell receptor beta chain was recovered during a study of blood T cells in healthy people across ages. The CDR3 has 15 residues. Germline CDR1 reads SGHRS; CDR2 reads YFSETQ. Between the trimmed V and J ends, which lost 0 bases and 5 bases, there was a span of 13 bases. Then a second PCR, running roughly 7 to 11 cycles, was carried out with a sample-barcoded 5' primer and a J-beta primer mix. TCRdb reprocessed the 5' RACE reads with MiXCR, giving one entry per CDR3 protein. The sample lists 600,000 or so distinct CDR3 sequences, around a fifth occurring once. The source is a man in his 70s in good health. The chain has TRBV5-1 and TRBJ2-3; D is possibly TRBD1 (5 bases). Sequencing was done on a sample of blood. In DNA form, the CDR3 reads TGCGCCAGCAGCTTGGCCTTCAGGGCAGGAGATACGCAGTATTTT. Protein sequence: CASSLAFRAGDTQYF.